This T cell receptor (beta chain) originates from a study of CD8+ T cells in alopecia areata. Across the whole study: The SALT score measured affected scalp surface percentage in treated patients.

Extraction of RNA preceded its reverse transcription into cDNA, which served as the sequencing template. Sequencing was performed with immunoSEQ multiplex PCR; in TCRdb, only in-frame clones are kept and a portion is missing. The repertoire consists of about 140,000 clones, with roughly 86% occurring once and the leading ten covering less than 15%. Trimming removed 0 bases at V and 0 bases at J, with 10 bases between. There are 15 residues in the CDR3. Germline V CDR1 and CDR2: SGHRS, YFSETQ. Regarding treatment: oral pan-JAK inhibitor, 5-10 mg twice daily. V is TRBV5-1 and J is TRBJ2-7; no definite D call. The sample was CD8+ T cells sorted from blood, taken at week 4, from a patient treated with tofacitinib. The receptor comes from a human donor with alopecia areata. The CDR3 loop is CASSLGYGNSYEQYF. In DNA form, the CDR3 reads TGCGCCAGCAGCTTGGGGTACGGAAACTCCTACGAGCAGTACTTC.